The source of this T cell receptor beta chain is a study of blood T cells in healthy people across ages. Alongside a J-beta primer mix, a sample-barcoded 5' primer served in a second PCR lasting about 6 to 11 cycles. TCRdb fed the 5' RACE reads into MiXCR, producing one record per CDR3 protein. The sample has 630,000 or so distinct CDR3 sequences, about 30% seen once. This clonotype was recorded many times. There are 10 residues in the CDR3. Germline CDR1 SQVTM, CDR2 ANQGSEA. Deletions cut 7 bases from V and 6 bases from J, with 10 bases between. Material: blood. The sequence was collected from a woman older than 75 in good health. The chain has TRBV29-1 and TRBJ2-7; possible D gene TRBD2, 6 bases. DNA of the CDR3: TGCAGCGCCGTGGGACTCGAGCAGTACTTC. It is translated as CSAVGLEQYF.